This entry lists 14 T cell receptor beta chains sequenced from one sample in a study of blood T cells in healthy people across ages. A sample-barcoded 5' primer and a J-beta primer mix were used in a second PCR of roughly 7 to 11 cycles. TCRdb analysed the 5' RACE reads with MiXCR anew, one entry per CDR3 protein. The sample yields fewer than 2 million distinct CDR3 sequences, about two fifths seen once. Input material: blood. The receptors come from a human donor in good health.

The CDR3 nucleotides are TGCAGTGCTAGAGAGGGGGCTACAGTCTCCTACGAGCAGTACTTC. The encoded protein is CSAREGATVSYEQYF. This chain uses TRBV20-1 with TRBJ2-7; D may be TRBD1 (6 bases). Per germline, CDR1 DFQATT and CDR2 SNEGSKA (reference sequence). This CDR3 spans 15 amino acids. V was trimmed by 0 bases and J by 0 bases, leaving 12 bases between them.

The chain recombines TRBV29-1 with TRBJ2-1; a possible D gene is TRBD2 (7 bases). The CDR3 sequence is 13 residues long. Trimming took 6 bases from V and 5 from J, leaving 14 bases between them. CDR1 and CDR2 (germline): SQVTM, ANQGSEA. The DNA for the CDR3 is TGCAGCGTAGGGGGGGGGACCAACAATGAGCAGTTCTTC. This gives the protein CSVGGGTNNEQFF.

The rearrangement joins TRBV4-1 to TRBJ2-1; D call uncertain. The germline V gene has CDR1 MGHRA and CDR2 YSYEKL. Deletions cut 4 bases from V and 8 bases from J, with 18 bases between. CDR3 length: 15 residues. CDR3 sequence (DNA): TGCGCCAGCAGCCGAGCAGGCAGGTTAGGCGATGAGCAGTTCTTC. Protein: CASSRAGRLGDEQFF.

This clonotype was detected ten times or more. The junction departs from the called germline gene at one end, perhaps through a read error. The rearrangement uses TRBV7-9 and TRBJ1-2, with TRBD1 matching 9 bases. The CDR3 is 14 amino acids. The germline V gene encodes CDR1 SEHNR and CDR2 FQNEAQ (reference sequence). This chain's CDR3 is CASSSQTGGYGYTF. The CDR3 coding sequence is TGCGCCAGCAGCTCCCAGACAGGGGGCTATGGCTACACCTTC.

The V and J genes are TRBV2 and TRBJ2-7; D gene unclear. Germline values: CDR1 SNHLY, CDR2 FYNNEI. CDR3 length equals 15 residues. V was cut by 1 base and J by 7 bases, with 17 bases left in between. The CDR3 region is CASSEERIATHEQYF. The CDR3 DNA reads TGTGCCAGCAGTGAAGAGAGGATAGCTACCCATGAGCAGTACTTC.

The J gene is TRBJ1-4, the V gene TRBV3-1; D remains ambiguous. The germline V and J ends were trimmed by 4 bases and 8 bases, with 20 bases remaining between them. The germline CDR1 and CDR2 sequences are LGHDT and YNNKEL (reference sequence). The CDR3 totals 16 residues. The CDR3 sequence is CASSRWENLSGEKLFF. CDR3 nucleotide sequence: TGTGCCAGCAGCCGATGGGAGAATTTAAGCGGGGAAAAACTGTTTTTT.

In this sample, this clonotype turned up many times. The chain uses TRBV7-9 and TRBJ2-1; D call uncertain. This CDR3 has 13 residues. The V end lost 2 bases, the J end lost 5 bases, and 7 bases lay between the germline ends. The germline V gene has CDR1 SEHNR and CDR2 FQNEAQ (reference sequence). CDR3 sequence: CASSLYGDNEQFF. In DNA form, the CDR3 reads TGTGCCAGCAGCTTATACGGTGACAATGAGCAGTTCTTC.

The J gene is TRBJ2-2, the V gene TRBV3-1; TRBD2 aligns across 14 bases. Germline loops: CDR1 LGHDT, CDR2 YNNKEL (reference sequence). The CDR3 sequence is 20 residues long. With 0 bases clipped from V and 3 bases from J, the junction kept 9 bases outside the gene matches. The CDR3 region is CASSQDSSETSGGDTGELFF. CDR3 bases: TGTGCCAGCAGCCAAGACTCTTCGGAGACTAGCGGGGGGGACACCGGGGAGCTGTTTTTT.

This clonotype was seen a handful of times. The CDR3 DNA follows: TGTGCCAGCAGCTACAGCTACAGGTTCTACGAGCAGTACTTC. This encodes CASSYSYRFYEQYF. V and J are TRBV13 and TRBJ2-7; possibly TRBD1 for D (5 bases). The CDR3 totals 14 residues. The germline V gene has CDR1 PRHDT and CDR2 FYEKMQ (reference sequence). Trimming left V 4 bases short and J 3 bases short, with 13 bases between.

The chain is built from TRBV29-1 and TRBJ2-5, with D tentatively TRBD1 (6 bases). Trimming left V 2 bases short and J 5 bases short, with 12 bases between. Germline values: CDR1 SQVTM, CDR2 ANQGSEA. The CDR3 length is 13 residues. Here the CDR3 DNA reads TGCAGCGTTGAATCCAACAGGGCGGAGACCCAGTACTTC. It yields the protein CSVESNRAETQYF.

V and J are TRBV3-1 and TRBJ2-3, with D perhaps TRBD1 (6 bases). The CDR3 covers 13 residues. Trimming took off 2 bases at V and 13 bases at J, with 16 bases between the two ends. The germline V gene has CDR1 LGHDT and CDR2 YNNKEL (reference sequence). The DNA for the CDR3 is TGTGCCAGCAGCCAATCCCCCGGGACATCCAAGTATTTT. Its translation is CASSQSPGTSKYF.

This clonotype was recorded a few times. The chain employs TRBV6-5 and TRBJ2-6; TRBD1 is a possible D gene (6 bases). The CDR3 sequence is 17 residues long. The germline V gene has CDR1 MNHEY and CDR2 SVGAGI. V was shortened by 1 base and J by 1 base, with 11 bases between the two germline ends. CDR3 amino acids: CASSYFFRGSGANVLTF. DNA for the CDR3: TGTGCCAGCAGTTACTTCTTTAGGGGGTCTGGGGCCAACGTCCTGACTTTC.

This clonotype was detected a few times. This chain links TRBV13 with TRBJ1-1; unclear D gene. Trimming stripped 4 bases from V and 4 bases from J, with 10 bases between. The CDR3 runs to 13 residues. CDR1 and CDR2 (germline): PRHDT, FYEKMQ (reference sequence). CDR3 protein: CASSSPTRTEAFF. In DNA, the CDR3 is TGTGCCAGCAGCTCCCCTACTCGCACTGAAGCTTTCTTT. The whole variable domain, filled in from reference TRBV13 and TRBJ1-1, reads AAGVIQSPRHLIKEKRETATLKCYPIPRHDTVYWYQQGPGQDPQFLISFYEKMQSDKGSIPDRFSAQQFSDYHSELNMSSLELGDSALYFCASSSPTRTEAFFGQGTRLTVV.

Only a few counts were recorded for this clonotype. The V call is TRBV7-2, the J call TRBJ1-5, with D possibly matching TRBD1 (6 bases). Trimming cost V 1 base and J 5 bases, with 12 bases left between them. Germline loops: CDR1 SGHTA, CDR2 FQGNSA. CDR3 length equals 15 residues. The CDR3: CASSLVWGADQPQHF. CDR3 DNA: TGTGCCAGCAGCTTAGTTTGGGGGGCCGATCAGCCCCAGCATTTT.